Below, one TCR beta chain is given with its context. The antigen is unknown. Described time point: week 11, during vaccination. Each vaccine dose was 300 ug of mutant IDH1 20-mer peptide, with topical imiquimod. There were new WHO grade 3 or 4 astrocytomas in the donors, and these were IDH1-mutant and ATRX-lost. V trimming: 6 bases; J trimming: 5 bases; junction bases outside the gene matches: 10. This CDR3 spans 14 amino acids. Germline-derived CDR1 and CDR2 are SNHLY and FYNNEI. The sample comes from a study of a mutant IDH1 vaccine in newly diagnosed glioma. Study in general: Antecedent treatment encompassed radiotherapy, temozolomide, or their combination; the majority received both. Findings of the study overall: Overall, almost 95% of patients had vaccine-induced immune responses. Pseudoprogression apparently lacked any relation to changes in top peripheral T cell clonotypes.

Measured with immunoSEQ multiplex PCR; TCRdb has only the in-frame clones, and not every one. Of about 30,000 clones listed, 78% were seen once; the top ten hold around 26%. Sequenced here: PBMCs, sampled from a glioma patient whose treatment included an IDH1 peptide vaccine. This rearrangement joins TRBV2 to TRBJ2-7; 7 nucleotides match TRBD1. The receptor was isolated from a young man with glioma. Here the CDR3 DNA reads TGTGCCAGCAGAGGATCGACAGGGTCGAACGAGCAGTACTTC. Residues: CASRGSTGSNEQYF.